This T cell receptor (beta chain) was profiled in a study of T cell changes during pregnancy in multiple sclerosis. Clones were sequenced by immunoSEQ multiplex PCR, and TCRdb holds only the in-frame ones, with some missing. This table has 95,000 to 100,000 clones, more than 85% appearing once. CDR3 length equals 13 residues. The V gene's germline CDR1 is SNHLY and CDR2 FYNNEI. V dropped 11 bases and J dropped 1; count of bases not matched to a gene: 4. This chain connects TRBV2 to TRBJ2-2; 7 bases match TRBD2. The source material was peripheral blood, sampled in the second trimester of pregnancy. The source is a female donor with multiple sclerosis, enrolled in a pregnancy study. The CDR3: CAGGVGNTGELFF. For the CDR3, the DNA is TGTGCCGGGGGGGTGGGGAACACCGGGGAGCTGTTTTTT. The full variable domain, rest sourced from reference TRBV2 and TRBJ2-2, is EPEVTQTPSHQVTQMGQEVILRCVPISNHLYFYWYRQILGQKVEFLVSFYNNEISEKSEIFDDQFSVERPDGSNFTLKIRSTKLEDSAMYFCAGGVGNTGELFFGEGSRLTVL.